The clone carrying this T cell receptor (beta chain) is medium-sized (0.01 to 0.1%) within its sample. No antigen is known for it. The data derive from a study of T cell responses to AZD1222 COVID-19 vaccine. Study summary: Second doses that came at about 4 or about 12 weeks were put together.

Study-level points and caveats: White British donors predominated, females outnumbered males, and clonal diversity was possibly underestimated. Repertoire samples came only from after the peak T cell response.

Clones were read by immunoSEQ multiplex PCR, and TCRdb kept only the in-frame ones, dropping some. The table lists approximately 65,000 clones, approximately 83% of them singletons. Material: peripheral blood, obtained on day 0 of AZD1222 vaccination. The sequence derives from an adult in good health.

This chain's CDR3 is CASSLEGFGVAFF. The DNA for the CDR3 is TGTGCCAGCAGCTTAGAGGGATTTGGGGTGGCTTTCTTT. The chain recombines TRBV7-9 with TRBJ1-1, with no clear D. V was pared by 1 base and J by 11 bases, with 14 bases between. The CDR3 loop spans 13 amino acids. Germline CDR1 SEHNR, CDR2 FQNEAQ (reference sequence).